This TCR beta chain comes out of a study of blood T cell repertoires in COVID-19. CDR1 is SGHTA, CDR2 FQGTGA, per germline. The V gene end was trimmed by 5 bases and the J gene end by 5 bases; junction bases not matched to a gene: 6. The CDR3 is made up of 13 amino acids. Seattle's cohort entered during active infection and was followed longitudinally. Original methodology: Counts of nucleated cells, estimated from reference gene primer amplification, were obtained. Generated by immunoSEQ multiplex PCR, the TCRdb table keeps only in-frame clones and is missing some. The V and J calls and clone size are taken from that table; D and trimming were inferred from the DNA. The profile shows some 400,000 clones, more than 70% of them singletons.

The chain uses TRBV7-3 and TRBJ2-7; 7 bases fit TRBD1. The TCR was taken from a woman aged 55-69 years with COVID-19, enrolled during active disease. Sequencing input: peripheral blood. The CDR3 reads CASSDYRGHEQYF. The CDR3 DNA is TGTGCCAGCAGCGACTACAGGGGACACGAGCAGTACTTC. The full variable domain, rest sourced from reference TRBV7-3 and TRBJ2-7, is GAGVSQTPSNKVTEKGKYVELRCDPISGHTALYWYRQSLGQGPEFLIYFQGTGAADDSGLPNDRFFAVRPEGSVSTLKIQRTERGDSAVYLCASSDYRGHEQYFGPGTRLTVT.